The 12 T cell receptor beta chains below were found in one sample sequenced in a study of blood T cell repertoires in COVID-19. Data came from immunoSEQ multiplex PCR; TCRdb stores just in-frame clones and leaves some out. The sample yields 250,000 to 350,000 clones, 90% seen once. Sequencing input: peripheral blood. These receptors were taken from a woman between 45 and 65 years old with COVID-19, enrolled during active disease.

CDR3 region: CASSPFKTESLPQHF. CDR3 in DNA: TGTGCCAGCTCACCATTTAAAACAGAAAGTCTACCCCAGCATTTT. The V call is TRBV18, the J call TRBJ1-5; D gene ambiguous. V lost 2 bases and J lost 10, with 18 bases in between. In germline, CDR1 is KGHSH, CDR2 LQKENI. The CDR3 length is 15 residues.

This chain links TRBV6-5 with TRBJ2-5; TRBD2 matches at 13 bases. The V gene's germline CDR1 is MNHEY and CDR2 SVGAGI. V lost 10 bases, J lost 6 bases, and 8 bases stayed unmatched. The CDR3 consists of 14 residues. The CDR3 DNA reads TGTGCCACCTCGACTAGCGGGAGGTTAAAGACCCAGTACTTC. As protein: CATSTSGRLKTQYF.

The chain recombines TRBV7-8 with TRBJ1-3; D is unresolved. V was clipped by 3 bases and J by 2 bases, with 11 bases between them. The CDR3 totals 15 residues. CDR1 is SGHVS, CDR2 FQNEAQ, per germline. The CDR3 here is CASSLYISTGNTIYF. The CDR3 DNA is TGTGCCAGCAGCTTGTACATTTCGACTGGAAACACCATATATTTT. The variable domain in full, with the rest retrieved from reference TRBV7-8 and TRBJ1-3, is GAGVSQSPRYKVAKRGQDVALRCDPISGHVSLFWYQQALGQGPEFLTYFQNEAQLDKSGLPSDRFFAERPEGSVSTLKIQRTQQEDSAVYLCASSLYISTGNTIYFGEGSWLTVV.

This sequence joins TRBV15 and TRBJ1-1; no definite D call. Trimming pared 0 bases from V and 4 bases from J, leaving 15 bases between. CDR1 and CDR2 from the germline V gene are LNHNV and YYDKDF (reference sequence). There are 16 residues in the CDR3. The CDR3 here is CATSRDGGRKGTEAFF. The CDR3 nucleotides are TGTGCCACCAGCAGAGATGGAGGTCGGAAAGGCACTGAAGCTTTCTTT. The variable domain in full, with the rest retrieved from reference TRBV15 and TRBJ1-1, is DAMVIQNPRYQVTQFGKPVTLSCSQTLNHNVMYWYQQKSSQAPKLLFHYYDKDFNNEADTPDNFQSRRPNTSFCFLDIRSPGLGDTAMYLCATSRDGGRKGTEAFFGQGTRLTVV.

The J gene is TRBJ1-1, the V gene TRBV9; a weak D match, TRBD1 (5 bases). The CDR3 loop spans 15 amino acids. The V gene lost 1 base and the J gene lost 2 bases, with 12 bases spanning the gap. Germline V gene data show CDR1 as SGDLS and CDR2 as YYNGEE. The CDR3 here is CASSVSGRGNTEAFF. For the CDR3, the DNA is TGTGCCAGCAGCGTAAGCGGGAGGGGCAACACTGAAGCTTTCTTT.

This clone has a single count. V usage is TRBV3-1 (or the pseudogene TRBV3-2) and J usage is TRBJ1-5, with D hard to call. The CDR3 length is 15 residues. Trimming removed 3 bases from V and 1 base from J, with 10 bases in between. Germline V CDR1 and CDR2: LGHDT, YNNKEL (reference sequence). CDR3 sequence (DNA): TGTGCCAGCAGCCAGGGCAGGCAAAGCAATCAGCCCCAGCATTTT. This translates into CASSQGRQSNQPQHF.

The chain combines TRBV30 with TRBJ1-2; the D gene is possibly TRBD1 (5 bases). Trimming cost V 4 bases and J 7 bases, with 13 bases left between them. The CDR3 is 12 residues long. Germline CDR1 GTSNPN, CDR2 SVGIG (reference sequence). The CDR3 reads CAWTRTLGGYTF. The CDR3, as DNA: TGTGCCTGGACGAGGACATTAGGTGGCTACACCTTC. Filled out from reference TRBV30 and TRBJ1-2, the complete variable domain reads SQTIHQWPATLVQPVGSPLSLECTVEGTSNPNLYWYRQAAGRGLQLLFYSVGIGQISSEVPQNLSASRPQDRQFILSSKKLLLSDSGFYLCAWTRTLGGYTFGSGTRLTVV.

This clone was seen only once. This chain joins TRBV11-2 and TRBJ2-1, with 9 bases aligning to TRBD2. This CDR3 comprises 16 residues. Germline V gene data show CDR1 as SGHAT and CDR2 as FQNNGV. V shed 5 bases, J shed 7 bases, and the junction held 12 bases outside the gene matches. CDR3 residues: CASSPGGAGGLNEQFF. CDR3 nucleotide sequence: TGTGCCAGCAGCCCCGGGGGAGCGGGAGGCCTGAATGAGCAGTTCTTC. Full variable domain (outside the CDR3, taken from reference TRBV11-2 and TRBJ2-1): EAGVAQSPRYKIIEKRQSVAFWCNPISGHATLYWYQQILGQGPKLLIQFQNNGVVDDSQLPKDRFSAERLKGVDSTLKIQPAKLEDSAVYLCASSPGGAGGLNEQFFGPGTRLTVL.

V is TRBV6-4 and J is TRBJ1-1, with TRBD1 as a possible D gene (5 bases). Germline V gene lookup returns CDR1 MRHNA and CDR2 SNTAGT. CDR3 length equals 16 residues. V was cut by 7 bases and J by 7 bases, with 25 bases left in between. The CDR3 DNA sequence: TGTGCCAGCACCATGGGGTCTTTCCCTGGGGCAGGTGAAGCTTTCTTT. Translation gives CASTMGSFPGAGEAFF.

This chain uses TRBV6-2 or TRBV6-3 with TRBJ1-2; 8 nucleotides agree with TRBD1. Trimming at V came to 5 bases and at J to 4 bases, leaving 9 bases not matched to a gene. The germline gives CDR1 MNHEY, CDR2 SVGEGT. CDR3 length: 15 residues. The CDR3 nucleotides read TGTGCCAGCAGTCAACGGACAGGGCTCGCCTATGGCTACACCTTC. Its protein is CASSQRTGLAYGYTF.

The chain joins TRBV30 to TRBJ2-7; 8 bases fit TRBD1. This CDR3 comprises 13 residues. V gave up 5 bases and J gave up 3 bases; unmatched junction bases: 6. Germline V gene sequence: CDR1 GTSNPN, CDR2 SVGIG (reference sequence). CDR3 nucleotides: TGTGCCTGGGGACAGGGCACTGGCTACGAGCAGTACTTC. As protein: CAWGQGTGYEQYF. The full variable domain, rest sourced from reference TRBV30 and TRBJ2-7, is SQTIHQWPATLVQPVGSPLSLECTVEGTSNPNLYWYRQAAGRGLQLLFYSVGIGQISSEVPQNLSASRPQDRQFILSSKKLLLSDSGFYLCAWGQGTGYEQYFGPGTRLTVT.

The chain joins TRBV6-9 to TRBJ2-1; D is possibly TRBD2 (6 bases). The CDR3 has 14 residues. The germline V and J ends were trimmed by 3 bases and 7 bases, with 13 bases remaining between them. Germline values: CDR1 MNHGY, CDR2 SVAAGI. The CDR3 sequence: CASSYGQGGNEQFF. The CDR3 nucleotides read TGTGCCAGCAGTTACGGGCAAGGAGGGAATGAGCAGTTCTTC.